A single sample gave rise to the 17 T cell receptor beta chains below, sequenced in a study of patients and donors after allogeneic stem cell transplantation. A single record per CDR3 protein comes from TCRdb applying MiXCR to the RT-PCR reads. The table records tens of thousands of distinct CDR3 sequences, roughly 5.2% of them present only once. The sequenced sample consisted of blood, either unsorted or a sorted T cell fraction (not recorded which). The receptors derive from a human donor who was either an allogeneic HSCT recipient or a stem cell or donor lymphocyte infusion donor (not recorded which). It is not recorded whose cells these are; they may come from a transplant donor.

This clonotype was observed a few times. The chain recombines TRBV7-9 with TRBJ1-1; D is unresolved. V lost 2 bases to trimming and J lost 1 base, with 5 bases between them. CDR1 and CDR2 from the germline V gene are SEHNR and FQNEAQ (reference sequence). The CDR3 is made up of 13 amino acids. CDR3 coding DNA: TGTGCCAGCAGCTTATATTCGAACACTGAAGCTTTCTTT. It translates to CASSLYSNTEAFF.

This clonotype was observed at least ten times. The rearrangement links TRBV20-1 to TRBJ2-5; a weak D match, TRBD1 (5 bases). This CDR3 contains 15 residues. Germline CDR1 and CDR2: DFQATT and SNEGSKA (reference sequence). Trimming removed 2 bases from V and 2 bases from J, with 15 bases in between. The CDR3 sequence: CSARSDSAGQETQYF. The CDR3 DNA reads as TGCAGTGCTAGAAGCGATTCAGCAGGGCAAGAGACCCAGTACTTC.

Ten or more counts support this clonotype. This chain links TRBV14 with TRBJ2-1; D is tentatively TRBD1 or TRBD2 (5 bases each). The germline V gene has CDR1 SGHDN and CDR2 FVKESK. This CDR3 has 16 residues. V dropped 4 bases and J dropped 3 bases, with 16 bases sitting between them. As DNA, the CDR3 is TGTGCCAGCAGCCCTCTCGGTTCGGGGCTCTACAATGAGCAGTTCTTC. Translation: CASSPLGSGLYNEQFF.

The gene calls are TRBV20-1 and TRBJ2-7, with a tentative D call TRBD2 (6 bases). The CDR3 contains 13 residues. V was clipped by 0 bases and J by 6 bases, with 12 bases between them. Per germline, CDR1 DFQATT and CDR2 SNEGSKA (reference sequence). CDR3 DNA: TGCAGTGCTAGAGAGCGGGGTCTGCCCGAGCAGTACTTC. It is translated as CSARERGLPEQYF.

This clonotype is categorized as medium-sized. V and J are TRBV7-3 and TRBJ1-2; D gene ambiguous. Per germline, CDR1 SGHTA and CDR2 FQGTGA. The CDR3 loop spans 14 amino acids. Trimming cost V 0 bases and J 8 bases, with 13 bases left between them. CDR3 sequence reads: CASSLTPHLEGYTF. CDR3 bases: TGTGCCAGCAGCTTAACGCCTCACTTGGAGGGCTACACCTTC.

The chain links TRBV20-1 to TRBJ1-1; 9 bases align to TRBD1. This CDR3 is built from 17 residues. The ends lost 6 bases at V and 11 bases at J; junction bases unmatched: 25. Germline V gene lookup returns CDR1 DFQATT and CDR2 SNEGSKA (reference sequence). CDR3 DNA: TGCAGTGCACCGTGGCTGGGGGAGCGCGGACAGGGGAGATTGGCTTTCTTT. It specifies CSAPWLGERGQGRLAFF.

This sequence joins TRBV12-3 or TRBV12-4 and TRBJ1-1, with 10 positions matching TRBD1. The CDR3 totals 23 residues. With V trimmed by 3 bases and J by 3 bases, 28 bases remained unmatched. This CDR3 is CASSFGHFGFVTGTGDGDTEAFF. DNA of the CDR3: TGTGCCAGCAGTTTTGGCCATTTTGGGTTTGTCACCGGGACAGGGGATGGGGACACTGAAGCTTTCTTT.

This clonotype was seen many times. J is TRBJ1-1 and V is TRBV7-9, with D tentatively TRBD1 (6 bases). Per germline, CDR1 SEHNR and CDR2 FQNEAQ (reference sequence). Between the trimmed V and J ends, which lost 5 bases and 3 bases, there was a span of 13 bases. The CDR3 covers 14 residues. The CDR3 loop reads CASSGSGADTEAFF. CDR3 DNA sequence: TGTGCCAGCAGCGGATCAGGGGCGGACACTGAAGCTTTCTTT.

The table lists this clonotype with many counts. The genes are TRBV28 and TRBJ2-1; D ambiguous. Trimming removed 2 bases at V and 7 bases at J, with 21 bases between. Per germline, CDR1 MDHEN and CDR2 SYDVKM. CDR3 length: 17 residues. The CDR3 DNA reads TGTGCCAGCAGTTTAAGGTTTCTTCGGACCCTGGGTAATGAGCAGTTCTTC. This encodes CASSLRFLRTLGNEQFF.

The CDR3 DNA is TGCGCCAGCAGCCTGACAGGGACCGATTCACCCCTCCACTTT. Translating gives CASSLTGTDSPLHF. This chain joins TRBV5-1 and TRBJ1-6, with 7 bases matching TRBD1. CDR3 length: 14 amino acids. Per the germline V gene, CDR1 is SGHRS and CDR2 is YFSETQ. The J segment lost 8 bases and the V segment lost 4 bases, leaving 6 bases of the junction unmatched. Using reference TRBV5-1 and TRBJ1-6 for the parts outside the CDR3, the full variable domain is KAGVTQTPRYLIKTRGQQVTLSCSPISGHRSVSWYQQTPGQGLQFLFEYFSETQRNKGNFPGRFSGRQFSNSRSEMNVSTLELGDSALYLCASSLTGTDSPLHFGNGTRLTVT.

This clonotype was found a few times. The chain employs TRBV6-1 and TRBJ1-1, with 7 bases lining up with TRBD1. The germline V gene encodes CDR1 MNHNS and CDR2 SASEGT. The CDR3 spans 14 residues. V dropped 7 bases and J dropped 2; count of bases not matched to a gene: 7. The CDR3 nucleotides read TGTGCCAGCAACAAACAGGGGTCCAACACTGAAGCTTTCTTT. Translating it yields CASNKQGSNTEAFF.

This clonotype was detected a few times. The chain joins TRBV9 to TRBJ1-5; TRBD1 might be the D (6 bases). This CDR3 region has 15 residues. V was clipped by 4 bases and J by 6 bases, with 17 bases between them. Germline CDR1 is SGDLS and CDR2 is YYNGEE. The CDR3: CASSPRGWGPQPQHF. For the CDR3, the DNA is TGTGCCAGCAGCCCCCGTGGGTGGGGGCCTCAGCCCCAGCATTTT.

This clonotype was counted at least ten times. V gene TRBV9 combines with J gene TRBJ2-3; 8 positions match TRBD1. Germline V gene sequence: CDR1 SGDLS, CDR2 YYNGEE. V lost 3 bases and J lost 6; bases outside the gene matches: 6. This CDR3 has 14 amino acids. CDR3 sequence reads: CASSEQGATDTQYF. The CDR3 DNA sequence: TGTGCCAGCAGCGAGCAGGGGGCGACGGATACGCAGTATTTT.

This clonotype was observed many times. The chain joins TRBV20-1 to TRBJ2-6, with 10 bases aligning to TRBD2. The J segment lost 0 bases and the V segment lost 6 bases, leaving 8 bases of the junction unmatched. This CDR3 contains 17 residues. CDR1 and CDR2 (germline): DFQATT, SNEGSKA (reference sequence). The DNA for the CDR3 is TGCAGTGCCGCTAGCGGGGGCTCTAGCTCTGGGGCCAACGTCCTGACTTTC. Protein product: CSAASGGSSSGANVLTF.

This clonotype was counted only a few times. The chain has TRBV7-9 and TRBJ2-5; 9 bases fit TRBD2. In germline, CDR1 is SEHNR, CDR2 FQNEAQ (reference sequence). The CDR3 sequence is 15 residues long. With 0 bases clipped from V and 5 bases from J, the junction kept 4 bases outside the gene matches. The CDR3 coding sequence is TGTGCCAGCAGCTTAGCGACTAGCGGCGGTGAGACCCAGTACTTC. Translated, it gives CASSLATSGGETQYF.

Many counts were recorded for this clonotype. The rearrangement links TRBV10-3 to TRBJ1-3; a weak D match, TRBD1 (5 bases). CDR3 length: 16 amino acids. V lost 2 bases to trimming and J lost 0 bases, with 11 bases between them. CDR1 is ENHRY and CDR2 is SYGVKD in the germline V gene. CDR3 sequence: CAISETGPSSGNTIYF. The DNA of the CDR3 is TGTGCCATCAGTGAGACAGGACCCAGCTCTGGAAACACCATATATTTT.

The rearrangement joins TRBV5-1 to TRBJ1-6; 11 nucleotides align to TRBD1. The CDR3 is 15 amino acids. Trimming at V came to 4 bases and at J to 7 bases, leaving 4 bases not matched to a gene. Germline V CDR1 and CDR2: SGHRS, YFSETQ. This chain's CDR3 is CASSLRDRGNSPLHF. DNA of the CDR3: TGCGCCAGCAGCCTCCGGGACAGGGGGAATTCACCCCTCCACTTT.